The rows below give T cell receptor beta chains drawn from one sample of a study of blood T cell repertoires in COVID-19. Libraries were prepared by immunoSEQ multiplex PCR; TCRdb keeps only in-frame clonotypes and omits some of them. The table has 95,000 to 110,000 clones, roughly 84% seen once; the top ten hold 10% to 15%. Sequencing was performed on peripheral blood. The receptors were gathered from a human donor in a cohort sampled during active or convalescent COVID-19. The CDR3 runs from the conserved cysteine through the conserved F or W. A D gene is named only where the DNA matches it firmly. Part of the rows lack a size; the others show once, few, many or a class for expanded clones.

NA,14,NA,TRBJ1-2,TRBV2,CASSVQGSIYGYTF,TGTGCCAGCAGTGTTCAGGGGAGTATCTATGGCTACACCTTC
NA,16,TRBD2,TRBJ2-1,TRBV11-2,CASSLDRGRAYNEQFF,TGTGCCAGCAGCTTAGATCGTGGGAGGGCCTACAATGAGCAGTTCTTC
few,12,NA,TRBJ1-5,TRBV19,CASRGSNQPQHF,TGTGCCAGTAGAGGGAGTAATCAGCCCCAGCATTTT
NA,13,NA,TRBJ1-2,TRBV18,CASSAEPYYGYTF,TGTGCCAGCTCAGCGGAGCCTTACTATGGCTACACCTTC
NA,16,NA,TRBJ1-4,TRBV2,CASSELEQSKGEKLFF,TGTGCCAGCAGTGAGTTGGAGCAGTCCAAGGGGGAAAAACTGTTTTTT
NA,13,NA,TRBJ1-1,TRBV12-3/TRBV12-4,CASSLRVATEAFF,TGTGCCAGCAGTTTGCGTGTTGCGACTGAAGCTTTCTTT
NA,13,NA,TRBJ2-4,TRBV6-5,CASSRSPKNIQYF,TGTGCCAGCAGTCGCAGTCCCAAAAACATTCAGTACTTC
NA,16,TRBD1,TRBJ2-2,TRBV9,CASSPRDRQNTGELFF,TGTGCCAGCAGCCCCCGGGACAGGCAGAACACCGGGGAGCTGTTTTTT
NA,16,TRBD1,TRBJ1-2,TRBV3-1/TRBV3-2,CASSQQSDRARDGYTF,TGTGCCAGCAGCCAACAATCGGACAGGGCAAGGGATGGCTACACCTTC
NA,15,NA,TRBJ2-2,TRBV4-2,CASSQVGGGQGELFF,TGTGCCAGCAGCCAAGTAGGCGGGGGACAAGGGGAGCTGTTTTTT
NA,15,TRBD1,TRBJ2-5,TRBV5-1,CASNPDRGLGETQYF,TGCGCCAGTAACCCCGACAGGGGGCTAGGAGAGACCCAGTACTTC
NA,13,NA,TRBJ1-2,TRBV27,CASRQGRSYGYTF,TGTGCCAGTAGGCAGGGTAGATCCTATGGCTACACCTTC
NA,15,TRBD1,TRBJ1-4,TRBV6-5,CASSYSETGEEKLFF,TGTGCCAGCAGTTACTCTGAAACAGGGGAGGAAAAACTGTTTTTT
NA,13,TRBD1,TRBJ1-4,TRBV2,CASGQGAWEKLFF,TGTGCCAGCGGTCAGGGGGCCTGGGAAAAACTGTTTTTT
NA,16,TRBD2,TRBJ2-7,TRBV15,CATSRGGDSGTYEQYF,TGTGCCACCAGCAGAGGAGGTGATAGCGGGACCTACGAGCAGTACTTC
NA,16,TRBD1,TRBJ1-1,TRBV28,CASSLLSGTGGRWAFF,TGTGCCAGCAGTTTGCTTTCTGGGACAGGGGGACGGTGGGCTTTCTTT